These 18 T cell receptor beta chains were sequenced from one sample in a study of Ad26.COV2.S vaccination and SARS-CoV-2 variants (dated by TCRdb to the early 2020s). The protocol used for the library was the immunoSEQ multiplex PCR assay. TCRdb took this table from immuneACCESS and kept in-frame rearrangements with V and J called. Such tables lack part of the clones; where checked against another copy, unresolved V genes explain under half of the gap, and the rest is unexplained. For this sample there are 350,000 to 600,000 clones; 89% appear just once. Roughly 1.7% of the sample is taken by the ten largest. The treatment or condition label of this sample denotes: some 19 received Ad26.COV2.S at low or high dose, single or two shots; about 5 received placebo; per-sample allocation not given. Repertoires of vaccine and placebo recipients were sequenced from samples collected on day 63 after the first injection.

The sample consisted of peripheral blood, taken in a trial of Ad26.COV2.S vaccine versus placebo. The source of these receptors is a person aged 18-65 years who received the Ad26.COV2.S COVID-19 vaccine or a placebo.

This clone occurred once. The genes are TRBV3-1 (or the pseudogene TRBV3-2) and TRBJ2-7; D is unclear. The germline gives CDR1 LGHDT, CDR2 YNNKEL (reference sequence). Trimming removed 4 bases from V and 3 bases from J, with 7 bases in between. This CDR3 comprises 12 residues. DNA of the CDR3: TGTGCCAGCAGCCTATTCAACTACGAGCAGTACTTC. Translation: CASSLFNYEQYF.

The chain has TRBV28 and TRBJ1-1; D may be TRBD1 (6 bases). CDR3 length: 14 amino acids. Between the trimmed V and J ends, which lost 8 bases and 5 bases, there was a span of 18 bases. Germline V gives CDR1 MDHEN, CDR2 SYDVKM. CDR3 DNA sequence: TGTGCCAGCGAAGGGTCCGGGGGGCGAACTGAAGCTTTCTTT. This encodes CASEGSGGRTEAFF. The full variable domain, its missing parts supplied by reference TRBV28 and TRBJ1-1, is DVKVTQSSRYLVKRTGEKVFLECVQDMDHENMFWYRQDPGLGLRLIYFSYDVKMKEKGDIPEGYSVSREKKERFSLILESASTNQTSMYLCASEGSGGRTEAFFGQGTRLTVV.

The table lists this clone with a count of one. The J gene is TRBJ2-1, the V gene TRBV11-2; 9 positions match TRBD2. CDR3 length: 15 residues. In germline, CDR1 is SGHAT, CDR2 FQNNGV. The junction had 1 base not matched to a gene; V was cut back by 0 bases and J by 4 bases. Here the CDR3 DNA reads TGTGCCAGCAGCTTAGAGCGGGAGGGATACAATGAGCAGTTCTTC. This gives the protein CASSLEREGYNEQFF.

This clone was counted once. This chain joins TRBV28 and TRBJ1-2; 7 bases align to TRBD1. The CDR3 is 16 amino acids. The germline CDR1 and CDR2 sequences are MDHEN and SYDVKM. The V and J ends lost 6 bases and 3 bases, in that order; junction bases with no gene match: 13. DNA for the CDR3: TGTGCCAGCAGGCCGCCGCGACAGGGTGTGTACTATGGCTACACCTTC. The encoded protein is CASRPPRQGVYYGYTF.

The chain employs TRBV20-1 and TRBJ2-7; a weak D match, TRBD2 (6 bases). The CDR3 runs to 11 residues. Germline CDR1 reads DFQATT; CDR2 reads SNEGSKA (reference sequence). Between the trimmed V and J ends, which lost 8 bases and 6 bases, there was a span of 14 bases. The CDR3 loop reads CSPKAGLEQYF. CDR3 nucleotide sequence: TGCAGTCCCAAAGCGGGTCTCGAGCAGTACTTC.

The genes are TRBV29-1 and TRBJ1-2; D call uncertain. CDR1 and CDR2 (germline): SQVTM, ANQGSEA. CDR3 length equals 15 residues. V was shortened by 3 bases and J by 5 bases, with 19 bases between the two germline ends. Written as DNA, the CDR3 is TGCAGCGTTGATCCCCTGACAAGCCAGTATTATGGCTACACCTTC. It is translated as CSVDPLTSQYYGYTF. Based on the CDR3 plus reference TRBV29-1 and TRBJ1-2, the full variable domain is SAVISQKPSRDICQRGTSLTIQCQVDSQVTMMFWYRQQPGQSLTLIATANQGSEATYESGFVIDKFPISRPNLTFSTLTVSNMSPEDSSIYLCSVDPLTSQYYGYTFGSGTRLTVV.

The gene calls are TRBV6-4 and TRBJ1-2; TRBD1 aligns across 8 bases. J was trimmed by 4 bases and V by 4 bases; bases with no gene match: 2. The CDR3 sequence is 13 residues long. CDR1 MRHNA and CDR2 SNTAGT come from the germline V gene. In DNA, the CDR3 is TGTGCCAGCAGTGGGGGGACAGGCTATGGCTACACCTTC. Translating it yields CASSGGTGYGYTF.

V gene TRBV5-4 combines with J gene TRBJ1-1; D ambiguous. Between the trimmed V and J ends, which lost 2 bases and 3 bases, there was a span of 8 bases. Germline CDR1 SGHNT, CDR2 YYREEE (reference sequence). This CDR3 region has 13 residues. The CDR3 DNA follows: TGTGCCAGCAGCTTAGGGTACCACACTGAAGCTTTCTTT. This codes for CASSLGYHTEAFF.

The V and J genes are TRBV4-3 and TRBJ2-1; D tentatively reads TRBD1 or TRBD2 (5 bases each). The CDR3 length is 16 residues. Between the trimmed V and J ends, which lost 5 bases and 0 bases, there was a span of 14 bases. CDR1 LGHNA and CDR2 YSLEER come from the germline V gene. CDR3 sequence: CASSSSGQLSYNEQFF. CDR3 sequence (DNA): TGCGCCAGCAGCAGTTCGGGGCAACTCTCCTACAATGAGCAGTTCTTC.

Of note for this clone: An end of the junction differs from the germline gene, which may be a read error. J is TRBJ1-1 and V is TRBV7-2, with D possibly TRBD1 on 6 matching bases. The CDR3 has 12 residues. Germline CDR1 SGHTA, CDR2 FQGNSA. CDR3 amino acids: CASSTRDTEAFF. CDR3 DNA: TGTGCCAGCAGCACCCGGGACACCGAAGCTTTCTTT.

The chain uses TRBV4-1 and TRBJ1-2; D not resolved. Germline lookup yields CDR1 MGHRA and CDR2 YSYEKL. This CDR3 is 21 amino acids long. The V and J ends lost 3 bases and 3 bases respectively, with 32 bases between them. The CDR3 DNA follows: TGCGCCAGCAGCCATGCCCTGGACGTGGAAAGGAGCCCTTTAATTTACTATGGCTACACCTTC. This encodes CASSHALDVERSPLIYYGYTF.

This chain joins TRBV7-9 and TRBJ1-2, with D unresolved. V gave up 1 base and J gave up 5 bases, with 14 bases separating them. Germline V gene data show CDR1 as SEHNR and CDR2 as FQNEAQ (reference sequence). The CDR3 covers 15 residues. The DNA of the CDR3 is TGTGCCAGCAGCTTAGAGCGGAGAATGCCGTATGGCTACACCTTC. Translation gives CASSLERRMPYGYTF.

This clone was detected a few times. CDR3 bases: TGTGCCAGCAGCTTAGGAGGGACAGGGGGCGACGAGCAGTACTTC. It is translated as CASSLGGTGGDEQYF. The chain employs TRBV11-2 and TRBJ2-7; 12 positions agree with TRBD1. This CDR3 spans 15 amino acids. With V trimmed by 1 base and J by 5 bases, 3 bases remained unmatched. The germline V gene encodes CDR1 SGHAT and CDR2 FQNNGV.

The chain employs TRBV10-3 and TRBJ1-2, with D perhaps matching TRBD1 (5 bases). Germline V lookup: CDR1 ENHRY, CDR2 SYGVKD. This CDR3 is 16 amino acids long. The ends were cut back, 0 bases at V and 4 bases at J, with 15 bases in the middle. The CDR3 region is CAISESVARRGYGYTF. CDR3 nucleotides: TGTGCCATCAGTGAGTCAGTGGCACGGAGGGGCTATGGCTACACCTTC.

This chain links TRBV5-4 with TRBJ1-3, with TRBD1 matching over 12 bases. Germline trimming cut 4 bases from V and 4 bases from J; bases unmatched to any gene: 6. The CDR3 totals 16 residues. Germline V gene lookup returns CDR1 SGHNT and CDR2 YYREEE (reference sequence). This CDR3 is CASSLGTGGAGNTIYF. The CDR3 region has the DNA TGTGCCAGCAGCCTTGGGACAGGGGGCGCCGGAAACACCATATATTTT.

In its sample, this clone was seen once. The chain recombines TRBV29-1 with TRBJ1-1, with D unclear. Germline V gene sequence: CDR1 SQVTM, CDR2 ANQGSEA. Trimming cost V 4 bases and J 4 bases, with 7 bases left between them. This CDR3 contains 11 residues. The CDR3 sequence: CSVGEATEAFF. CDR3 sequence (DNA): TGCAGCGTTGGGGAGGCCACTGAAGCTTTCTTT.

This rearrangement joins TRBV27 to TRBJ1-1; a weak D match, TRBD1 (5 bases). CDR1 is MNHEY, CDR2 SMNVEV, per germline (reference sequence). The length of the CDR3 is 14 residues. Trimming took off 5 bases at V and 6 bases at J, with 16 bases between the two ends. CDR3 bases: TGTGCCAGCAGTCCCCGGACACCGGGCCCTGAAGCTTTCTTT. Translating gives CASSPRTPGPEAFF.

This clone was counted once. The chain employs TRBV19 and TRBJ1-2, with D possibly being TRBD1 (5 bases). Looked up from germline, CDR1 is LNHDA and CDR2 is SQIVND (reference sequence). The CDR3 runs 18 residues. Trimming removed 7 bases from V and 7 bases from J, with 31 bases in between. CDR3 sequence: CASTPLRQTSPISLGYTF. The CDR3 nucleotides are TGTGCCAGTACACCACTGCGACAGACAAGCCCCATATCTCTTGGCTACACCTTC.